Reported below is one T cell receptor beta chain. The junction departs from the called germline gene at one end, perhaps through a read error. TCRdb re-called the multiplex PCR reads with MiXCR, one entry per CDR3 protein. The sample shows about 15,000 distinct CDR3 sequences, roughly 55% of them seen only once. CDR3 length: 14 residues. Germline-derived CDR1 and CDR2 are SNHLY and FYNNEI. This entry belongs to a study of breast tumors, draining lymph nodes, adjacent tissues. This rearrangement joins TRBV2 to TRBJ2-2; D possibly corresponds to TRBD2 (6 bases). The sequence was collected from a female donor with breast cancer. Some clones in this sample may be carry-over from other donors' samples. Sequencing input: tumor-adjacent breast tissue. As DNA, the CDR3 is TGCGCCAGCAGCAACACTAGGAACACCCGGGAGCCGTTTTTT. Translation: CASSNTRNTREPFF.